This TCR beta chain stems from a study of T cell responses to AZD1222 COVID-19 vaccine (dated by TCRdb to the early 2020s). Describing the broader study: AZD1222 recipients with second doses at about 4 weeks or about 12 weeks were pooled, because spike-specific TCR depth and breadth did not differ between schedules. TCR sequencing was performed for 230 to 250 trial participants, of whom 207 were given two doses of AZD1222 and roughly 25 were given two doses of MenACWY control vaccine. Enrollment into the trials was organized by age into subgroups of 18-55, 56-69 and 70-plus years, and those subgroups contained about 150, 27 and 61 TCR-sequenced participants, respectively.

The CDR3 regions of human TCRbeta chains were analyzed by immunosequencing. The paper's data handling went like this. TCRs in the repertoires were matched against a reference library of SARS-CoV-2-specific TCRs that had been generated with the MIRA antigen-specificity platform. Breadth was defined as the fraction of unique TCRs that were SARS-CoV-2-associated, and depth was defined as the fraction of total T cells that were SARS-CoV-2-associated. Using the MIRA data, every spike-specific TCR was mapped to the spike region that the TCR reacted to and assigned to either a CD4 or a CD8 class. Log10-transformed breadth and depth values were compared by one-way ANOVA with Sidak's multiple comparisons tests. The table was pulled from immuneACCESS by TCRdb, which kept in-frame rearrangements only. Such tables lose some clones; where checked, under half of the loss comes from unresolved V genes, and the rest has no known cause. From that table come the V and J calls and clone size; the DNA was used to work out D and trimming. The sample has 150,000 to 200,000 clones on record, around 87% of them singletons. Around 3% of the sample goes to the ten largest clones.

What this sample's time point label stands for: baseline before first vaccination. Samples from vaccinated people were obtained from the UK trials COV001 and COV002, which included a single-blind randomized controlled phase 2/3 trial of AZD1222 (ChAdOx1 nCoV-19) in healthy adults. For TCRbeta chain sequencing, PBMC samples from trial participants were taken at day 0 and at day 28 after the second dose. About this clone itself: This receptor's antigen is unknown. Base qualities are not at hand, and no much larger clone is one base apart.

Points the paper makes about the study in general: Because no samples from the day 14 peak response were available, repertoires could be characterized only after the peak T cell response. Participants were mostly white British, with more females than males. The authors suggested clonal diversity may have been underestimated. Spike-specific TCR breadth and depth rose significantly after two AZD1222 doses compared with day 0 and with MenACWY recipients. CD4 TCRs associated with the vaccine covered the entire spike protein, and the dominant responses were in regions 160-218 and 743-854. The 56-69-year group was small, and its depth increase did not reach significance, likely because of low power. Reportedly, almost half of the unique spike-specific TCRs recognized epitopes lying outside the regions that are mutated in the B.1.351 and B.1.1.7 variants. Conclusions about previously exposed vaccinees are limited because only five to seven AZD1222 recipients were SARS-CoV-2 seropositive at baseline.

Trimming at the junction amounts to 5 bases on V and 2 bases on J, and the germline ends lie 10 bases apart. According to the germline V gene, CDR1 reads SGHAT and CDR2 reads FQNNGV. The CDR3 goes from the cysteine to the phenylalanine over 13 residues. The only DNA kept is the CDR3, 39 bases in frame from the first base. The receptor's source is an adult in good health. The sequence links TRBV11-2 to TRBJ2-7; a confident D gene designation cannot be given. Sequenced material: peripheral blood, taken on day 0 of AZD1222 vaccination. The nucleotide sequence reads as follows: TGTGCCAGCAGCCGAGGCTCCGCCTACGAGCAGTACTTC. The translation is CASSRGSAYEQYF.